What follows are 19 T cell receptor beta chains derived from one specimen sequenced in a study of cytomegalovirus exposure and HLA in healthy donors. 60 Vbeta and 13 Jbeta primers were used in PCR. Here immunoSEQ multiplex PCR was the method, and the copy in TCRdb shows in-frame clones only, minus some. This table has about 150,000 clones, roughly 79% appearing once. Material for sequencing was PBMCs. These receptor sequences come from a male donor in good health and CMV-seronegative.

This chain connects TRBV10-3 to TRBJ1-4, with D unresolved. The CDR3 is 12 residues long. The germline V and J ends were trimmed by 2 bases and 8 bases, with 6 bases remaining between them. Germline values: CDR1 ENHRY, CDR2 SYGVKD. The CDR3 region is CAISEIGEKLFF. CDR3 in DNA: TGTGCCATCAGTGAGATTGGCGAAAAACTGTTTTTT.

V usage is TRBV5-1 and J usage is TRBJ2-1; maybe TRBD1 (5 bases). The CDR3 consists of 16 residues. V was cut by 0 bases and J by 1 base, with 11 bases left in between. CDR1 and CDR2 (germline): SGHRS, YFSETQ. CDR3 DNA sequence: TGCGCCAGCAGCTTGGCTCAGGGTTCATCCTACAATGAGCAGTTCTTC. Its protein is CASSLAQGSSYNEQFF.

This chain connects TRBV9 to TRBJ1-6, with TRBD1 as a possible D gene (6 bases). The CDR3 consists of 13 residues. The germline CDR1 and CDR2 sequences are SGDLS and YYNGEE. The ends were cut back, 3 bases at V and 8 bases at J, with 9 bases in the middle. CDR3: CASSATGDSPLHF. CDR3 sequence (DNA): TGTGCCAGCAGCGCGACAGGCGATTCACCCCTCCACTTT.

The chain is built from TRBV9 and TRBJ2-2; D may be TRBD1 (6 bases). The CDR3 has 16 amino acids. The V and J ends lost 0 bases and 6 bases respectively, with 15 bases between them. Germline lookup yields CDR1 SGDLS and CDR2 YYNGEE. DNA for the CDR3: TGTGCCAGCAGCGTAGGAGGCAGGGGCTTGGCCGGGGAGCTGTTTTTT. Residues: CASSVGGRGLAGELFF.

The genes are TRBV10-3 and TRBJ2-2, with D perhaps TRBD2 (5 bases). Trimming removed 8 bases at V and 8 bases at J, with 12 bases between. The V gene's germline CDR1 is ENHRY and CDR2 SYGVKD. CDR3 length: 12 amino acids. The chain's CDR3 is CAIGGEMGELFF. CDR3 DNA: TGTGCCATCGGAGGAGAGATGGGGGAGCTGTTTTTT.

The genes are TRBV2 and TRBJ1-1; D is perhaps TRBD1 (5 bases). CDR1 SNHLY and CDR2 FYNNEI come from the germline V gene. The CDR3 loop spans 15 amino acids. V lost 6 bases, J lost 2 bases, and 16 bases lay in between. CDR3 DNA sequence: TGTGCCAGCAGGGCCCGGGGGACGGGTAACACTGAAGCTTTCTTT. It specifies CASRARGTGNTEAFF.

This chain links TRBV18 with TRBJ2-2; 9 nucleotides align to TRBD1. The CDR3 loop spans 22 amino acids. Germline trimming cut 5 bases from V and 4 bases from J; bases unmatched to any gene: 26. Germline CDR1 KGHSH, CDR2 LQKENI. CDR3 residues: CASSSFRYIFSRTGAGTGELFF. CDR3 DNA sequence: TGTGCCAGCTCATCGTTCAGATACATCTTCAGTCGGACAGGGGCCGGCACCGGGGAGCTGTTTTTT.

The V call is TRBV10-1, the J call TRBJ2-7; a possible D gene is TRBD2 (6 bases). The CDR3 is made up of 16 amino acids. Germline CDR1 is WNHNN and CDR2 is SYGVQD (reference sequence). The V end was cut by 5 bases, the J end by 5 bases, with 22 bases between. DNA for the CDR3: TGCGCCAGCAGTCCCACGGCCGGAGGGCCCCACCACGAGCAGTACTTC. Translating it yields CASSPTAGGPHHEQYF.

The chain joins TRBV5-6 to TRBJ1-4; the D gene is possibly TRBD1 (5 bases). Trimming removed 4 bases from V and 8 bases from J, with 15 bases in between. Germline loops: CDR1 SGHDT, CDR2 YYEEEE. The CDR3 is 14 residues long. CDR3 in DNA: TGTGCCAGCAGCACCCAGGGTTTCCGGGAAAAACTGTTTTTT. Its protein product is CASSTQGFREKLFF.

The chain uses TRBV4-3 and TRBJ1-4; TRBD1 is a possible D gene (5 bases). Germline CDR1 is LGHNA and CDR2 is YSLEER. The CDR3 sequence is 13 residues long. V was trimmed by 4 bases and J by 15 bases, leaving 18 bases between them. CDR3 amino acids: CASSPALGGNVFF. The CDR3 DNA follows: TGCGCCAGCAGCCCCGCTCTGGGGGGGAACGTGTTTTTT.

The rearrangement joins TRBV5-6 to TRBJ1-4; D might be TRBD1 (5 bases). The CDR3 has 15 amino acids. CDR1 SGHDT and CDR2 YYEEEE come from the germline V gene. Between the trimmed V and J ends, which lost 4 bases and 3 bases, there was a span of 13 bases. CDR3 residues: CASSTILGPNEKLFF. CDR3 nucleotide sequence: TGTGCCAGCAGCACGATCCTGGGGCCTAATGAAAAACTGTTTTTT.

The V call is TRBV13, the J call TRBJ2-5; 7 bases are a match to TRBD2. CDR3 length equals 17 residues. Trimming at V came to 2 bases and at J to 2 bases, leaving 11 bases not matched to a gene. Germline-derived CDR1 and CDR2 are PRHDT and FYEKMQ (reference sequence). The CDR3 nucleotides are TGTGCCAGCAGCTTATGGCCGGGGGGATCGGAGCAAGAGACCCAGTACTTC. It codes for CASSLWPGGSEQETQYF.

Only a few counts were recorded for this clone. This chain joins TRBV9 and TRBJ2-3, with 15 bases that match TRBD2. The length of the CDR3 is 16 residues. Germline V lookup: CDR1 SGDLS, CDR2 YYNGEE. V gave up 3 bases and J gave up 6 bases; unmatched junction bases: 5. CDR3 amino acids: CASSAWTSGGEDTQYF. Written as DNA, the CDR3 is TGTGCCAGCAGCGCCTGGACTAGCGGGGGGGAGGATACGCAGTATTTT.

This clone was seen a handful of times. The chain combines TRBV30 with TRBJ2-5; 8 nucleotides agree with TRBD2. The V gene's germline CDR1 is GTSNPN and CDR2 SVGIG (reference sequence). This CDR3 has 15 residues. J lost 1 base, V lost 1 base, and 5 bases had no gene match. CDR3 protein: CAWSAQRGPQETQYF. CDR3 coding DNA: TGTGCCTGGAGTGCCCAGCGGGGGCCCCAAGAGACCCAGTACTTC. The full variable domain, with the rest looked up from reference TRBV30 and TRBJ2-5, is SQTIHQWPATLVQPVGSPLSLECTVEGTSNPNLYWYRQAAGRGLQLLFYSVGIGQISSEVPQNLSASRPQDRQFILSSKKLLLSDSGFYLCAWSAQRGPQETQYFGPGTRLLVL.

This sequence joins TRBV6-5 and TRBJ2-7; tentative D call: TRBD1 (6 bases). The CDR3 sequence is 12 residues long. Per germline, CDR1 MNHEY and CDR2 SVGAGI. Trimming took 11 bases from V and 3 from J, leaving 14 bases between them. The CDR3 loop reads CAAPGHGYEQYF. CDR3 DNA sequence: TGTGCCGCACCGGGACATGGCTACGAGCAGTACTTC.

The chain links TRBV30 to TRBJ2-1; D call uncertain. V was cut by 0 bases and J by 6 bases, with 18 bases left in between. Germline assignment: CDR1 GTSNPN and CDR2 SVGIG (reference sequence). The CDR3 loop spans 16 amino acids. CDR3 region: CAWSVLGESVTNEQFF. In DNA form, the CDR3 reads TGTGCCTGGAGTGTACTTGGTGAGTCCGTCACCAATGAGCAGTTCTTC. The full variable domain, in which reference TRBV30 and TRBJ2-1 provide the parts outside the CDR3, is SQTIHQWPATLVQPVGSPLSLECTVEGTSNPNLYWYRQAAGRGLQLLFYSVGIGQISSEVPQNLSASRPQDRQFILSSKKLLLSDSGFYLCAWSVLGESVTNEQFFGPGTRLTVL.

This clone has a handful of counts. A junction boundary mismatches the germline segment, possibly from a read error. The chain joins TRBV7-9 to TRBJ1-2, with a tentative D call TRBD1 (6 bases). Germline CDR1 is SEHNR and CDR2 is FQNEAQ (reference sequence). This CDR3 region has 12 residues. The CDR3 nucleotides read TGTTCCAGCAGCTACACAGGGTATGGCTACACCTTC. Its translation: CSSSYTGYGYTF.

The chain uses TRBV27 and TRBJ1-1; D uncertain. The germline V gene has CDR1 MNHEY and CDR2 SMNVEV (reference sequence). V lost 5 bases and J lost 4, with 14 bases in between. The CDR3 contains 14 residues. As DNA, the CDR3 is TGTGCCAGCAGTCCCCTCGGTGCTCGCACTGAAGCTTTCTTT. This translates into CASSPLGARTEAFF.

This clone turned up a few times. The gene calls are TRBV19 and TRBJ1-1; the D is unclear. V was clipped by 5 bases and J by 1 base, with 14 bases between them. Germline V gene data show CDR1 as LNHDA and CDR2 as SQIVND (reference sequence). This CDR3 has 15 residues. CDR3 region: CASSARGPTNTEAFF. The CDR3 bases are TGTGCCAGTAGTGCACGGGGTCCGACGAACACTGAAGCTTTCTTT.